This T cell receptor (beta chain) was obtained from a study of blood T cells in healthy people across ages. Study-wide points: Versus aged donors, long-lived donors had higher diversity and more naive CD4+ cells. Naive T cell percentage showed a strong correlation with TCR beta diversity.

Next came a second PCR, run for about 6 to 12 cycles, which used a sample-barcoded 5' primer along with a J-beta primer mix. Unique molecular identifiers of 12 random nucleotides labeled each cDNA. TCRdb re-derived calls from the 5' RACE reads in MiXCR, one entry per CDR3 protein. This table has some 1,500,000 distinct CDR3 sequences, 35% to 45% appearing once. The V gene's germline CDR1 is LNHDA and CDR2 SQIVND (reference sequence). This CDR3 has 15 residues. The V end lost 5 bases, the J end lost 0 bases, and 11 bases lay between the germline ends. Comment on this clonotype: The antigen remains undetermined.

This chain uses TRBV19 with TRBJ2-1; a weak D match, TRBD1 (5 bases). The sequenced sample was blood. This TCR was recovered from a woman between 18 and 30 years old in good health. In nucleotides, the CDR3 is TGTGCCAGTAGTGGGGCGGCCAGCTCCTACAATGAGCAGTTCTTC. It is translated as CASSGAASSYNEQFF. Filled out from reference TRBV19 and TRBJ2-1, the complete variable domain reads DGGITQSPKYLFRKEGQNVTLSCEQNLNHDAMYWYRQDPGQGLRLIYYSQIVNDFQKGDIAEGYSVSREKKESFPLTVTSAQKNPTAFYLCASSGAASSYNEQFFGPGTRLTVL.